Sequencing of this TCR beta chain was carried out in a study of post-analysis software for immune sequencing data. Included in the TCR beta cDNA libraries were unique molecular identifiers. TCRdb passed the PCR reads through MiXCR, listing each CDR3 protein once. The data hold approximately 180,000 distinct CDR3 sequences, with over 25% observed a single time. Trimming cost V 6 bases and J 1 base; bases outside gene matches: 2. The length of the CDR3 is 14 residues. CDR1 and CDR2 (germline): LGHDT, YNNKEL (reference sequence). About this clonotype: Antigen specificity is unknown.

Study-level findings and limits: Elevated frequency relative to controls characterized several TRBV segments in patients, TRBV5-6, TRBV5-1 and TRBV20-1 among them.

The receptor was derived from a girl aged 5-17 years with multiple sclerosis. Sequencing was carried out using blood. This chain connects TRBV3-1 to TRBJ1-1; 10 positions agree with TRBD1. In nucleotides, the CDR3 is TGTGCCAGCAGACGACAGGGGGCGAACACTGAAGCTTTCTTT. It yields the protein CASRRQGANTEAFF.